The next 30 T cell receptor beta chains were all read from a single sample in a study of Ad26.COV2.S vaccination and SARS-CoV-2 variants. Assay: immunoSEQ multiplex PCR; the TCRdb copy retains only in-frame clones and omits some. The sample carries 350,000 to 400,000 clones, 89% recorded once. The treatment was: around 19 received Ad26.COV2.S at low or high dose, single or two shots; roughly 5 received placebo; per-sample allocation not given. After the first vaccine or placebo injection, samples were drawn on day 63. Sequenced material: peripheral blood, taken in a trial of Ad26.COV2.S vaccine versus placebo. The receptors were sampled from a person between 18 and 60 years old who received the Ad26.COV2.S COVID-19 vaccine or a placebo.

This chain uses TRBV19 with TRBJ1-3; D is unresolved. Germline CDR1 reads LNHDA; CDR2 reads SQIVND (reference sequence). The CDR3 covers 14 residues. Between the trimmed V and J ends, which lost 4 bases and 2 bases, there was a span of 9 bases. This chain's CDR3 is CASSTTATGNTIYF. The CDR3 bases are TGTGCCAGTAGTACCACCGCGACTGGAAACACCATATATTTT.

The V call is TRBV7-2, the J call TRBJ2-3, with 9 bases fitting TRBD2. Germline CDR1 and CDR2: SGHTA and FQGNSA. This CDR3 contains 17 residues. Trimming took 1 base from V and 0 from J; bases not matched to a gene: 5. The CDR3 region has the DNA TGTGCCAGCAGCTTAGGGCTAGCGGGGACTAGCACAGATACGCAGTATTTT. This encodes CASSLGLAGTSTDTQYF. Together with reference TRBV7-2 and TRBJ2-3, the CDR3 gives the full variable domain: GAGVSQSPSNKVTEKGKDVELRCDPISGHTALYWYRQSLGQGLEFLIYFQGNSAPDKSGLPSDRFSAERTGGSVSTLTIQRTQQEDSAVYLCASSLGLAGTSTDTQYFGPGTRLTVL.

This rearrangement joins TRBV5-4 to TRBJ2-5, with 7 bases lining up with TRBD2. CDR1 SGHNT and CDR2 YYREEE come from the germline V gene (reference sequence). This CDR3 is 15 amino acids long. V was clipped by 2 bases and J by 4 bases; unmatched bases: 8. For the CDR3, the DNA is TGTGCCAGCAGCTTTTATAGCGGGCCGTTAGAGACCCAGTACTTC. Protein: CASSFYSGPLETQYF.

The chain carries TRBV28 and TRBJ2-1; maybe TRBD1 (5 bases). This CDR3 is built from 15 residues. Germline CDR1 reads MDHEN; CDR2 reads SYDVKM. Trimming removed 3 bases from V and 2 bases from J, with 11 bases in between. The CDR3: CASSLGRGTYNEQFF. The DNA for the CDR3 is TGTGCCAGCAGTTTGGGTAGGGGTACCTACAATGAGCAGTTCTTC.

For the CDR3, the DNA is TGTGCCAGCAGCCACAGGCTACAAGAGACCCAGTACTTC. It yields the protein CASSHRLQETQYF. V gene TRBV11-3 combines with J gene TRBJ2-5; D possibly corresponds to TRBD1 (5 bases). The CDR3 has 13 residues. CDR1 is SGHNT, CDR2 YENEEA, per germline. V was cut by 5 bases and J by 2 bases, with 9 bases left in between. The complete variable domain, with remaining parts taken from reference TRBV11-3 and TRBJ2-5, reads EAGVVQSPRYKIIEKKQPVAFWCNPISGHNTLYWYLQNLGQGPELLIRYENEEAVDDSQLPKDRFSAERLKGVDSTLKIQPAELGDSAVYLCASSHRLQETQYFGPGTRLLVL.

This chain links TRBV6-6 with TRBJ1-3; D is uncertain. Trimming removed 6 bases from V and 2 bases from J, with 17 bases in between. CDR3 length: 16 amino acids. The germline CDR1 and CDR2 sequences are MNHNY and SVGAGI (reference sequence). CDR3 region: CASRPRLGRTGNTIYF. As DNA, the CDR3 is TGTGCCAGCAGACCCCGGCTGGGCAGGACTGGAAACACCATATATTTT.

The J gene is TRBJ2-7, the V gene TRBV28; 7 bases fit TRBD2. The CDR3 contains 15 residues. V shed 5 bases, J shed 2 bases, and the junction held 9 bases outside the gene matches. The germline V gene encodes CDR1 MDHEN and CDR2 SYDVKM. CDR3 region: CASSRGGEEAYEQYF. Here the CDR3 DNA reads TGTGCCAGCAGTAGGGGAGGGGAGGAGGCCTACGAGCAGTACTTC. Full variable domain (outside the CDR3, taken from reference TRBV28 and TRBJ2-7): DVKVTQSSRYLVKRTGEKVFLECVQDMDHENMFWYRQDPGLGLRLIYFSYDVKMKEKGDIPEGYSVSREKKERFSLILESASTNQTSMYLCASSRGGEEAYEQYFGPGTRLTVT.

The rearrangement joins TRBV5-1 to TRBJ2-1; 13 bases line up with TRBD2. This CDR3 comprises 15 residues. V shed 4 bases, J shed 9 bases, and the junction held 7 bases outside the gene matches. Germline CDR1 is SGHRS and CDR2 is YFSETQ. The CDR3 nucleotides are TGCGCCAGCAGCCAAGGGACTAGCGGGATGGGTGAGCAGTTCTTC. This gives the protein CASSQGTSGMGEQFF.

The rearrangement uses TRBV7-9 and TRBJ2-1, with 9 bases fitting TRBD2. This CDR3 contains 18 residues. The germline gives CDR1 SEHNR, CDR2 FQNEAQ (reference sequence). The V gene end was trimmed by 2 bases and the J gene end by 4 bases; junction bases not matched to a gene: 12. As DNA, the CDR3 is TGTGCCAGCAGCTTACCCCACCCTACTAGCGGGTTATACAATGAGCAGTTCTTC. Translated, it gives CASSLPHPTSGLYNEQFF.

The genes are TRBV27 and TRBJ2-7, with 9 nucleotides matching TRBD2. V trimming: 0 bases; J trimming: 7 bases; junction bases outside the gene matches: 10. Germline V gene lookup returns CDR1 MNHEY and CDR2 SMNVEV (reference sequence). The CDR3 is 16 amino acids. CDR3 loop: CASSLSWGLAIREQYF. In nucleotides, the CDR3 is TGTGCCAGCAGTTTATCTTGGGGACTAGCCATTCGGGAGCAGTACTTC.

This chain links TRBV6-2 or TRBV6-3 with TRBJ1-1; D gene ambiguous. CDR1 and CDR2 from the germline V gene are MNHEY and SVGEGT. Trimming took off 1 base at V and 0 bases at J, with 3 bases between the two ends. The CDR3 is made up of 13 amino acids. CDR3 sequence: CASSYYVNTEAFF. The CDR3 coding sequence is TGTGCCAGCAGTTACTACGTGAACACTGAAGCTTTCTTT.

The V call is TRBV19, the J call TRBJ2-5, with TRBD2 matching 13 bases. Germline CDR1 reads LNHDA; CDR2 reads SQIVND (reference sequence). CDR3 length: 16 residues. V lost 5 bases to trimming and J lost 5 bases; unmatched junction nucleotides: 8. The CDR3 protein is CASSRGLAGDRETQYF. The CDR3 DNA reads as TGTGCCAGTAGTCGTGGACTAGCGGGAGACCGGGAGACCCAGTACTTC.

The chain employs TRBV21-1 and TRBJ2-1; the table's D call, TRBD2, was not checked against the DNA. TRBV21-1 is tagged as a pseudogene. The length of the CDR3 is 17 residues. CDR3 nucleotide sequence: TGTGCCAGCACCAGGATCGGGGGAGGGCCGCCCTACAATGAGCAGTTCTTC. Its protein is CASTRIGGGPPYNEQFF.

This chain uses TRBV25-1 with TRBJ2-7; D gene unclear. Trimming cost V 8 bases and J 4 bases, with 9 bases left between them. There are 11 residues in the CDR3. Germline-derived CDR1 and CDR2 are MGHDK and SYGVNS. The DNA for the CDR3 is TGTGCCAGCTCGACATTGTACGAGCAGTACTTC. It translates to CASSTLYEQYF.

This clone occurred once. The V and J genes are TRBV28 and TRBJ1-1; D perhaps matches TRBD1 (6 bases). CDR1 and CDR2 (germline): MDHEN, SYDVKM. The CDR3 runs 12 residues. V lost 7 bases to trimming and J lost 11 bases, with 17 bases between them. CDR3 coding DNA: TGTGCCAGCAATGGGGGCCGGGGAAGGGCTTTCTTT. Its translation is CASNGGRGRAFF.

This rearrangement joins TRBV6-6 to TRBJ2-7, with D possibly TRBD2 on 6 matching bases. The CDR3 loop spans 12 amino acids. The V gene's germline CDR1 is MNHNY and CDR2 SVGAGI (reference sequence). V lost 5 bases to trimming and J lost 5 bases, with 10 bases between them. Here the CDR3 reads CASSPIADEQYF. The CDR3 DNA sequence: TGTGCCAGCAGTCCGATAGCGGACGAGCAGTACTTC.

This clone was detected only a few times. This chain connects TRBV5-4 to TRBJ2-5; 10 bases are shared with TRBD2. Germline V CDR1 and CDR2: SGHNT, YYREEE (reference sequence). This CDR3 region has 17 residues. J was trimmed by 4 bases and V by 7 bases; bases with no gene match: 16. The CDR3 DNA is TGTGCCAGCTCCACGGGGAGCGGGAGGGCAGACCGAGAGACCCAGTACTTC. Translated: CASSTGSGRADRETQYF.

This chain links TRBV5-5 with TRBJ2-5; 7 nucleotides match TRBD2. The germline V gene encodes CDR1 SGHKS and CDR2 YYEKEE (reference sequence). The V segment lost 4 bases and the J segment 5 bases; nucleotides outside the gene matches: 8. The CDR3 extends over 14 amino acids. The CDR3: CASSPGEGWETQYF. The CDR3 nucleotides read TGTGCCAGCAGCCCCGGGGAGGGGTGGGAGACCCAGTACTTC.

The chain is built from TRBV28 and TRBJ1-2; 7 nucleotides agree with TRBD1. Germline CDR1 is MDHEN and CDR2 is SYDVKM. The CDR3 contains 13 residues. The trim removed 5 bases at V and 5 bases at J, leaving 5 bases unmatched. The CDR3 DNA sequence: TGTGCCAGCAGTCCCCAGACAGGGTATGGCTACACCTTC. This codes for CASSPQTGYGYTF.

This sequence joins TRBV5-8 and TRBJ2-5; 11 nucleotides line up with TRBD1. Germline CDR1 and CDR2: SGHTS and YDEGEE. The V segment lost 0 bases and the J segment 2 bases; nucleotides outside the gene matches: 0. CDR3 size: 15 residues. CDR3 DNA sequence: TGTGCCAGCAGCTTGGGGGACAGGGGGCAAGAGACCCAGTACTTC. This encodes CASSLGDRGQETQYF.

The chain carries TRBV7-8 and TRBJ2-1, with TRBD1 matching 7 bases. The trim removed 5 bases at V and 9 bases at J, leaving 10 bases unmatched. Germline V gene data show CDR1 as SGHVS and CDR2 as FQNEAQ. CDR3 size: 14 residues. The CDR3 region is CASSPQTGDGEQFF. The CDR3 DNA reads TGTGCCAGCAGCCCCCAAACAGGGGATGGTGAGCAGTTCTTC.

A note on this clone: Additional DNA sequences in this sample encode the identical CDR3. The J gene is TRBJ1-4, the V gene TRBV6-6; 7 bases fit TRBD1. V dropped 2 bases and J dropped 3; count of bases not matched to a gene: 0. The CDR3 covers 14 residues. Germline CDR1 is MNHNY and CDR2 is SVGAGI (reference sequence). In nucleotides, the CDR3 is TGTGCCAGCAGTTACCAGGGGGCTAATGAAAAACTGTTTTTT. This translates into CASSYQGANEKLFF.

The chain has TRBV28 and TRBJ1-1; 8 nucleotides align to TRBD1. This CDR3 comprises 15 residues. The germline gives CDR1 MDHEN, CDR2 SYDVKM. J gave up 7 bases and V 6 bases, and 13 bases lay outside the gene matches. The CDR3, as DNA: TGTGCCAGCAGCTCGCCCGGGACAGGAGGCCTTGAAGCTTTCTTT. The encoded protein is CASSSPGTGGLEAFF.

V and J are TRBV9 and TRBJ2-5, with 11 bases fitting TRBD1. CDR1 is SGDLS, CDR2 YYNGEE, per germline. The J segment lost 5 bases and the V segment lost 4 bases, leaving 10 bases of the junction unmatched. The CDR3 is 16 residues long. In DNA form, the CDR3 reads TGTGCCAGCAGCCCCGGCGGACAGGGGGCATTCGAGACCCAGTACTTC. Translating it yields CASSPGGQGAFETQYF.

The chain couples TRBV28 to TRBJ1-2; the D gene is possibly TRBD1 (6 bases). The CDR3 spans 14 residues. Germline V gene sequence: CDR1 MDHEN, CDR2 SYDVKM. Trimming pared 6 bases from V and 3 bases from J, leaving 14 bases between. CDR3: CASSGQGGYYGYTF. The CDR3 DNA reads TGTGCCAGCAGCGGACAAGGGGGGTACTATGGCTACACCTTC.

This rearrangement joins TRBV7-6 to TRBJ2-2, with a tentative D call TRBD1 (6 bases). There are 15 residues in the CDR3. Germline loops: CDR1 SGHVS, CDR2 FNYEAQ. The germline V and J ends were trimmed by 5 bases and 6 bases, with 16 bases remaining between them. The CDR3 here is CASSNRDTGSGELFF. DNA of the CDR3: TGTGCCAGCAGCAACCGGGACACCGGTTCCGGGGAGCTGTTTTTT.

V and J are TRBV4-1 and TRBJ1-1; a possible D gene is TRBD1 (5 bases). Trimming shortened V by 1 base and J by 4 bases, and 13 bases separated the two germline ends. Germline-derived CDR1 and CDR2 are MGHRA and YSYEKL. The CDR3 extends over 15 amino acids. The CDR3 bases are TGCGCCAGCAGCCAAGTTTGGGGCGCGAGCACTGAAGCTTTCTTT. Its translation is CASSQVWGASTEAFF.

This rearrangement joins TRBV28 to TRBJ2-7; possible D gene TRBD1, 5 bases. Germline V CDR1 and CDR2: MDHEN, SYDVKM. CDR3 length equals 13 residues. V was clipped by 3 bases and J by 4 bases, with 10 bases between them. The CDR3 DNA is TGTGCCAGCAGTTTTCAGGGCTGGTACGAGCAGTACTTC. It encodes CASSFQGWYEQYF.

The chain couples TRBV10-3 to TRBJ2-1; D may be TRBD2 (6 bases). V gave up 0 bases and J gave up 0 bases, with 12 bases separating them. Germline assignment: CDR1 ENHRY and CDR2 SYGVKD. The CDR3 spans 17 residues. The CDR3 is CAISESRGSSSYNEQFF. As DNA, the CDR3 is TGTGCCATCAGTGAGTCGCGGGGTTCGAGCTCCTACAATGAGCAGTTCTTC.

The genes are TRBV6-2 or TRBV6-3 and TRBJ1-5; 8 positions match TRBD1. J gave up 2 bases and V 3 bases, and 6 bases lay outside the gene matches. The CDR3 extends over 16 amino acids. CDR1 MNHEY and CDR2 SVGEGT come from the germline V gene. CDR3 sequence (DNA): TGTGCCAGCAGTTATTGGAAGGACAGGGGCAATCAGCCCCAGCATTTT. This codes for CASSYWKDRGNQPQHF.